The 27 T cell receptor beta chains given below trace back to one sample, sequenced in a study of T cell responses to AZD1222 COVID-19 vaccine. Assay used: immunoSEQ multiplex PCR; TCRdb lists only in-frame clones, some missing. Of some 200,000 clones in the sample, 70% to 90% were seen once. Material: peripheral blood, obtained on day 0 of AZD1222 vaccination. Source of these receptors: an adult in good health.

This clone was seen once. V and J are TRBV6-2 or TRBV6-3 and TRBJ2-7; TRBD2 agrees at 7 bases. Per germline, CDR1 MNHEY and CDR2 SVGEGT. J lost 9 bases, V lost 0 bases, and 11 bases had no gene match. The CDR3 contains 15 residues. CDR3 sequence reads: CASSYSPTSADWQYF. The CDR3 DNA sequence: TGTGCCAGCAGTTACTCGCCTACTAGCGCGGACTGGCAGTACTTC.

The rearrangement links TRBV19 to TRBJ1-2, with 8 nucleotides matching TRBD1. V lost 5 bases, J lost 4 bases, and 6 bases stayed unmatched. Germline CDR1 and CDR2: LNHDA and SQIVND (reference sequence). The CDR3 extends over 14 amino acids. The CDR3 DNA reads as TGTGCCAGTAGTGCCGAGACAGGGGCCTATGGCTACACCTTC. The encoded protein is CASSAETGAYGYTF.

The chain has TRBV10-3 and TRBJ2-7, with TRBD1 identical over 9 bases. Germline assignment: CDR1 ENHRY and CDR2 SYGVKD. Trimming took 3 bases from V and 2 from J; bases not matched to a gene: 8. The CDR3 totals 16 residues. The CDR3: CAISDPGQGSTYEQYF. CDR3 DNA sequence: TGTGCCATCAGTGATCCGGGACAGGGCTCCACCTACGAGCAGTACTTC.

The rearrangement joins TRBV24-1 to TRBJ1-6, with 9 bases lining up with TRBD1. The junction had 3 bases not matched to a gene; V was cut back by 9 bases and J by 7 bases. Germline CDR1 is KGHDR and CDR2 is SFDVKD. CDR3 length: 13 amino acids. The DNA of the CDR3 is TGTGCCACCTCCACAGGGGGCAATTCACCCCTCCACTTT. Translated, it gives CATSTGGNSPLHF.

The V gene is TRBV6-1, the J gene TRBJ1-5, with TRBD1 matching 9 bases. CDR1 is MNHNS and CDR2 is SASEGT in the germline V gene. J was trimmed by 11 bases and V by 4 bases; bases with no gene match: 15. The CDR3 has 16 residues. In DNA form, the CDR3 reads TGTGCCAGCAGTGCAAGCCAGGGGGGACAGGGCAGATCCCAGCATTTT. Translated, it gives CASSASQGGQGRSQHF.

The J gene is TRBJ2-7, the V gene TRBV28; perhaps TRBD2 as D (6 bases). This CDR3 region has 14 residues. Trimming stripped 0 bases from V and 5 bases from J, with 11 bases between. Germline loops: CDR1 MDHEN, CDR2 SYDVKM. The chain's CDR3 is CASSLWGGSHEQYF. In DNA form, the CDR3 reads TGTGCCAGCAGTTTATGGGGGGGATCTCACGAGCAGTACTTC.

The chain joins TRBV28 to TRBJ2-2, with TRBD1 identical over 8 bases. Germline CDR1 reads MDHEN; CDR2 reads SYDVKM. The CDR3 is made up of 15 amino acids. After removal of 7 bases from V and 6 bases from J, the junction contained 10 bases not matched to a gene. This CDR3 reads CASTTPGGSSGELFF. CDR3 DNA: TGTGCCAGCACGACCCCAGGGGGCTCATCCGGGGAGCTGTTTTTT.

This chain uses TRBV11-2 with TRBJ2-4, with D possibly being TRBD1 (5 bases). Germline assignment: CDR1 SGHAT and CDR2 FQNNGV. The CDR3 covers 16 residues. Trimming took 0 bases from V and 5 from J, leaving 14 bases between them. CDR3 amino acids: CASSLEAGAGQNIQYF. DNA for the CDR3: TGTGCCAGCAGCTTAGAGGCTGGGGCAGGGCAAAACATTCAGTACTTC.

V usage is TRBV18 and J usage is TRBJ2-7, with D possibly matching TRBD1 (5 bases). CDR1 is KGHSH, CDR2 LQKENI, per germline. This CDR3 is 12 amino acids long. The ends were cut back, 5 bases at V and 3 bases at J, with 8 bases in the middle. The CDR3, as DNA: TGTGCCAGCTCAGAACAGGTCTACGAGCAGTACTTC. It is translated as CASSEQVYEQYF.

This rearrangement joins TRBV7-2 to TRBJ2-7; 10 nucleotides match TRBD2. There are 15 residues in the CDR3. Germline V gene lookup returns CDR1 SGHTA and CDR2 FQGNSA. Unmatched junction bases numbered 6, after V lost 5 bases and J lost 2 bases. In DNA form, the CDR3 reads TGTGCCAGCAGCCCGACTAGCGGGCAGGCCTACGAGCAGTACTTC. Translating it yields CASSPTSGQAYEQYF.

The chain recombines TRBV7-9 with TRBJ1-5; 9 nucleotides agree with TRBD1. There are 15 residues in the CDR3. The V segment lost 1 base and the J segment 4 bases; nucleotides outside the gene matches: 2. Germline CDR1 and CDR2: SEHNR and FQNEAQ (reference sequence). CDR3 DNA: TGTGCCAGCAGCTTAGGGGACAGGGCTAATCAGCCCCAGCATTTT. It yields the protein CASSLGDRANQPQHF.

This clone came up once. This chain joins TRBV7-2 and TRBJ2-7; TRBD2 agrees at 7 bases. This CDR3 has 16 amino acids. Trimming took 4 bases from V and 2 from J; bases not matched to a gene: 11. The germline CDR1 and CDR2 sequences are SGHTA and FQGNSA. This chain's CDR3 is CASSSDPGGGTYEQYF. CDR3 coding DNA: TGTGCCAGCAGCTCAGACCCGGGGGGAGGGACCTACGAGCAGTACTTC.

The chain joins TRBV1 to TRBJ2-7; the listed D gene, TRBD1, was not tested against the DNA. TRBV1 is labeled a pseudogene. This CDR3 spans 15 amino acids. The CDR3 loop is CTSSQEGTGTYEQYF. The CDR3 coding sequence is TGCACCAGCAGCCAAGAGGGGACAGGGACCTACGAGCAGTACTTC.

The chain joins TRBV30 to TRBJ2-7, with a possible D match to TRBD1 (6 bases). V lost 0 bases to trimming and J lost 5 bases, with 8 bases between them. This CDR3 comprises 12 residues. The V gene's germline CDR1 is GTSNPN and CDR2 SVGIG (reference sequence). The CDR3 DNA is TGTGCCTGGAGTGTACAGGGTGACGAGCAGTACTTC. Protein product: CAWSVQGDEQYF.

The gene calls are TRBV4-2 and TRBJ2-7, with a tentative D call TRBD1 (5 bases). V lost 0 bases to trimming and J lost 2 bases, with 8 bases between them. CDR3 length: 14 amino acids. The V gene's germline CDR1 is LGHNA and CDR2 YNFKEQ. CDR3 DNA: TGTGCCAGCAGCCAAGAAACAGGTCCCTACGAGCAGTACTTC. This translates into CASSQETGPYEQYF.

The gene calls are TRBV7-2 and TRBJ1-5, with 9 nucleotides matching TRBD1. The CDR3 has 14 amino acids. CDR1 SGHTA and CDR2 FQGNSA come from the germline V gene. Losses at the gene ends were 5 bases for V and 9 bases for J; bases not matched to a gene: 8. CDR3 sequence (DNA): TGTGCCAGCAGCCCCTACAGGGGGCAGCTGCCCCAGCATTTT. It is translated as CASSPYRGQLPQHF.

Regarding this clone: The junction departs from the called germline gene at one end, perhaps through a read error. The gene calls are TRBV18 and TRBJ1-4, with TRBD1 as a possible D gene (6 bases). CDR3 size: 12 residues. CDR1 KGHSH and CDR2 LQKENI come from the germline V gene. CDR3 in DNA: TGTGCCAGCTCACCCGCGGGGGCCCAAGGAATCTTT. This codes for CASSPAGAQGIF.

The chain joins TRBV5-6 to TRBJ1-3, with 9 nucleotides matching TRBD1. The CDR3 covers 17 residues. V lost 4 bases and J lost 4; bases outside the gene matches: 12. Per germline, CDR1 SGHDT and CDR2 YYEEEE. CDR3 nucleotides: TGTGCCAGCAGCCGGCTCGGGGGACAGGGATCGGGAAACACCATATATTTT. Protein product: CASSRLGGQGSGNTIYF.

CDR3: CASSLSGGKENTIYF. CDR3 sequence (DNA): TGTGCCAGCAGCTTATCTGGGGGGAAGGAAAACACCATATATTTT. The chain carries TRBV7-2 and TRBJ1-3; D may be TRBD1 (5 bases). Trimming stripped 2 bases from V and 6 bases from J, with 14 bases between. Germline V lookup: CDR1 SGHTA, CDR2 FQGNSA. The CDR3 has 15 residues.

The J gene is TRBJ2-4, the V gene TRBV7-2, with 13 nucleotides matching TRBD2. The CDR3 extends over 19 amino acids. The V and J ends lost 5 bases and 4 bases, in that order; junction bases with no gene match: 14. Germline CDR1 SGHTA, CDR2 FQGNSA. The chain's CDR3 is CASSPNPWTSGSDKNIQYF. CDR3 DNA sequence: TGTGCCAGCAGCCCGAACCCCTGGACTAGCGGGAGTGATAAAAACATTCAGTACTTC. The complete variable domain, with remaining parts taken from reference TRBV7-2 and TRBJ2-4, reads GAGVSQSPSNKVTEKGKDVELRCDPISGHTALYWYRQSLGQGLEFLIYFQGNSAPDKSGLPSDRFSAERTGGSVSTLTIQRTQQEDSAVYLCASSPNPWTSGSDKNIQYFGAGTRLSVL.

The genes are TRBV6-6 and TRBJ1-2; 7 bases line up with TRBD1. Looked up from germline, CDR1 is MNHNY and CDR2 is SVGAGI (reference sequence). The trim removed 2 bases at V and 12 bases at J, leaving 9 bases unmatched. This CDR3 is 13 amino acids long. The CDR3 spells CASSYRQGPLNTF. DNA of the CDR3: TGTGCCAGCAGTTACCGACAGGGTCCTCTCAACACCTTC.

The chain employs TRBV4-1 and TRBJ1-5; 7 bases fit TRBD1. Germline loops: CDR1 MGHRA, CDR2 YSYEKL. The junction had 15 bases not matched to a gene; V was cut back by 4 bases and J by 6 bases. The CDR3 loop spans 17 amino acids. The CDR3 loop reads CASSRALTGYAGQPQHF. The DNA of the CDR3 is TGCGCCAGCAGCCGAGCCTTGACAGGGTACGCGGGTCAGCCCCAGCATTTT.

The chain links TRBV9 to TRBJ2-3, with a possible D match to TRBD2 (5 bases). The germline V gene encodes CDR1 SGDLS and CDR2 YYNGEE. This CDR3 has 16 residues. The germline V and J ends were trimmed by 0 bases and 5 bases, with 16 bases remaining between them. Here the CDR3 DNA reads TGTGCCAGCAGCGTAGAAGGCAGAGGGCGGCAAGATACGCAGTATTTT. Translated, it gives CASSVEGRGRQDTQYF.

In DNA, the CDR3 is TGTGCCAGTAGTAACCAGGGGGCCTACGAGCAGTACTTC. Translating it yields CASSNQGAYEQYF. This chain connects TRBV19 to TRBJ2-7; 7 bases align to TRBD1. Germline trimming cut 4 bases from V and 2 bases from J; bases unmatched to any gene: 2. The CDR3 has 13 residues. Germline V lookup: CDR1 LNHDA, CDR2 SQIVND (reference sequence).

The genes are TRBV4-3 and TRBJ1-1; D is unresolved. The V gene's germline CDR1 is LGHNA and CDR2 YSLEER. V lost 0 bases to trimming and J lost 5 bases, with 7 bases between them. The CDR3 has 13 amino acids. CDR3 region: CASSQEDGTEAFF. The CDR3 DNA reads as TGCGCCAGCAGCCAAGAAGACGGAACTGAAGCTTTCTTT.

This chain connects TRBV28 to TRBJ1-6; TRBD1 matches at 8 bases. The CDR3 totals 19 residues. Losses at the gene ends were 3 bases for V and 7 bases for J; bases not matched to a gene: 17. In germline, CDR1 is MDHEN, CDR2 SYDVKM. The CDR3 DNA reads as TGTGCCAGCAGTTTGCCGGGACAGGCTGAAGGAAGCTTGAATTCACCCCTCCACTTT. Translation gives CASSLPGQAEGSLNSPLHF.

The chain joins TRBV5-4 to TRBJ2-7; 10 positions match TRBD1. CDR1 and CDR2 from the germline V gene are SGHNT and YYREEE (reference sequence). The CDR3 is made up of 16 amino acids. V gave up 2 bases and J gave up 6 bases; unmatched junction bases: 11. This chain's CDR3 is CASSLRSGTGATEQYF. CDR3 DNA: TGTGCCAGCAGCTTAAGGTCCGGGACAGGGGCGACCGAGCAGTACTTC.